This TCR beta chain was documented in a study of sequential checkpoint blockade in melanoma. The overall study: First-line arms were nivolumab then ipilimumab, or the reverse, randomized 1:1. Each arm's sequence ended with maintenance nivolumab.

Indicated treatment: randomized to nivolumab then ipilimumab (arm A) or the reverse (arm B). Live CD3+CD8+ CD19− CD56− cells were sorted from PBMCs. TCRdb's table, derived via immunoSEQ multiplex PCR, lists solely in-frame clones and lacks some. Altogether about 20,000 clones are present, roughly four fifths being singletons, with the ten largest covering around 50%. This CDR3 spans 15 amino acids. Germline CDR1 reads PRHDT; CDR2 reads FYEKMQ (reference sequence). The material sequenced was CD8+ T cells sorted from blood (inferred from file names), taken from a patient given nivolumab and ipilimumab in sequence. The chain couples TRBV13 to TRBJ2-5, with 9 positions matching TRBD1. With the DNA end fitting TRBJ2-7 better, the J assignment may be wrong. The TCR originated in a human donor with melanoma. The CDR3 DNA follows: TGTGCCAGCAGCTTCCCGACAGGGGGCTCCTACGAGCAGTACTTC. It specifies CASSFPTGGSYEQYF.